Listed here is a single T cell receptor beta chain. This entry belongs to a study of OX40 agonist ivuxolimab in advanced cancers. Repertoires were generated with immunoSEQ multiplex PCR, while TCRdb's copy carries only in-frame clones and drops some. The sample shows some 94,000 clones, about 96% of them seen only once. V lost 0 bases, J lost 8 bases, and 14 bases lay in between. This CDR3 is built from 15 residues. Germline CDR1 MGHRA, CDR2 YSYEKL. Sequenced here: CD4+ or CD8+ T cells sorted from blood, sampled in a trial of the OX40 agonist ivuxolimab. The genes are TRBV4-1 and TRBJ2-4, with a weak D call TRBD1 (6 bases). The origin of this receptor is an adult with an advanced solid tumor such as melanoma, head and neck, liver or kidney cancer. CDR3 amino acids: CASSQESRGHDIQYF. CDR3 DNA: TGCGCCAGCAGCCAAGAATCACGGGGACACGACATTCAGTACTTC.